The sequence of this TCR beta chain was determined in a study of blood T cell repertoires in COVID-19. The junction had 6 bases not matched to a gene; V was cut back by 1 base and J by 1 base. Germline V gene sequence: CDR1 MGHDK, CDR2 SYGVNS. The CDR3 covers 17 residues. Categorization into cohorts depended on clinical history that participants reported. A COVID-19 case had been met by exposed participants during the 2 weeks before study entry. The authors' processing: Estimation of nucleated cell counts relied on the amplification of reference gene primers. Sequencing was performed with immunoSEQ multiplex PCR; in TCRdb, only in-frame clones are kept and a portion is missing. V, J and clone size were drawn from that table, and D and trimming were deduced from the DNA. The sample lists fewer than 300,000 clones, about four fifths occurring once.

This sequence was found in a man in his forties who had been exposed to COVID-19. The chain links TRBV25-1 to TRBJ2-5; 10 bases are a match to TRBD2. Sample: PBMCs or T cells enriched from blood (not recorded which). In nucleotides, the CDR3 is TGTGCCAGCAGTGAATGGTCGGTAGCGGGAGGCCAAGAGACCCAGTACTTC. It specifies CASSEWSVAGGQETQYF.